One T cell receptor (beta chain) is described in this entry. These data belong to a study of OX40 agonist ivuxolimab in advanced cancers. TCRdb keeps only in-frame clones here, not all; method: immunoSEQ multiplex PCR. This table has 55,000 to 75,000 clones, about nine tenths appearing once. V shed 4 bases and J 5 bases; nucleotides not matched to a gene: 3. This CDR3 comprises 14 residues. The V gene's germline CDR1 is MGHRA and CDR2 YSYEKL. The sample in question was CD4+ or CD8+ T cells sorted from blood, obtained in a trial of the OX40 agonist ivuxolimab. This sequence originates from an adult with an advanced solid tumor such as melanoma, head and neck, liver or kidney cancer. The rearrangement uses TRBV4-1 and TRBJ1-5, with 9 bases fitting TRBD1. The CDR3, as DNA: TGCGCCAGCAGCCGTGGGACAGGGTATCAGCCCCAGCATTTT. This sequence encodes CASSRGTGYQPQHF.